Below, one T cell receptor (beta chain) is given with its context. This record comes from a study of Ad26.COV2.S vaccination and SARS-CoV-2 variants. The data were produced by immunoSEQ multiplex PCR, yet TCRdb's version contains in-frame clones alone and is incomplete. The sample has approximately 420,000 clones; approximately 88% are singletons. Documented treatment: 15 to 20 received Ad26.COV2.S at low or high dose, single or two shots; about 5 received placebo; per-sample allocation not given. Day 63 following the first vaccine or placebo injection was when the samples were taken. CDR1 and CDR2 from the germline V gene are LNHDA and SQIVND (reference sequence). This CDR3 spans 15 amino acids. V lost 4 bases, J lost 2 bases, and 15 bases lay in between.

Sequenced material: peripheral blood, taken in a trial of Ad26.COV2.S vaccine versus placebo. The chain carries TRBV19 and TRBJ2-7; either TRBD1 or TRBD2 may supply D (7 bases each). The clonotype comes from a person between 18 and 65 years old who received the Ad26.COV2.S COVID-19 vaccine or a placebo. The CDR3 region has the DNA TGTGCCAGTAGTACAGGGGGGGACTTAGCCTACGAGCAGTACTTC. Encoded protein: CASSTGGDLAYEQYF.